The clone carrying this T cell receptor (beta chain) turned up a few times. The antigen remains unidentified. RNA transcripts provided the source from which TCR beta CDR3 regions were amplified. First-round RT-PCR with HTBI primers amplified the TCR CDR3 region. TCRdb reprocessed the multiplex PCR reads with MiXCR, giving one entry per CDR3 protein. The sample consists of hundreds of thousands of distinct CDR3 sequences, around 14% of them appearing once. These data originate in a study of T cells in Graves' hyperthyroidism and ophthalmopathy. Clinical symptoms, serum thyroxine, TRAb, thyroid ultrasound and orbital computed tomography informed diagnoses. Findings and limits, study-wide: Ophthalmopathy was told apart from stable hyperthyroidism by a 13 V-J model. Most thyroid clonotypes with frequency above 0.001 were detected in blood.

The sequenced material came from blood. The TCR sequence derives from a woman between 18 and 30 years old with Graves' hyperthyroidism.

Here the CDR3 DNA reads TGTGCCAGTAGTCCCACGCGAGGCGGCAGCTCTGGAAACACCATATATTTT. It encodes CASSPTRGGSSGNTIYF. The chain combines TRBV19 with TRBJ1-3; D not resolved. Between the trimmed V and J ends, which lost 5 bases and 0 bases, there was a span of 17 bases. The CDR3 consists of 17 residues. Germline CDR1 is LNHDA and CDR2 is SQIVND (reference sequence).